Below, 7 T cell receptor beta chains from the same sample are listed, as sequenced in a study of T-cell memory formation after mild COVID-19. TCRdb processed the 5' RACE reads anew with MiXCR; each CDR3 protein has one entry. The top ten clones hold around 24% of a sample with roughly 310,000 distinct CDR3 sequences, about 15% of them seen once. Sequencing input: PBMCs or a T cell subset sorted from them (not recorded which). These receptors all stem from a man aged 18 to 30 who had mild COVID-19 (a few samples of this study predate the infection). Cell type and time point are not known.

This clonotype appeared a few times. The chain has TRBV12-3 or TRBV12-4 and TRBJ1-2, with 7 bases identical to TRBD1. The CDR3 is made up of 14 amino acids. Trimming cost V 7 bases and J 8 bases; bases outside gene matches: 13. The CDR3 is CASTRPGQLGGYTF. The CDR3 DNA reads TGTGCCAGCACTAGGCCGGGACAGCTTGGAGGCTACACCTTC.

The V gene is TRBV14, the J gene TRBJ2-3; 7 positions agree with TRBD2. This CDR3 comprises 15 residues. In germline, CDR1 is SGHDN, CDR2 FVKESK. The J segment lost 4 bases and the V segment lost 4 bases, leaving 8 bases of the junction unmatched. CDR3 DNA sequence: TGTGCCAGCAGCCTAGGGACTACGGCGTCAGATACGCAGTATTTT. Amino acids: CASSLGTTASDTQYF. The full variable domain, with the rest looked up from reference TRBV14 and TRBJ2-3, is EAGVTQFPSHSVIEKGQTVTLRCDPISGHDNLYWYRRVMGKEIKFLLHFVKESKQDESGMPNNRFLAERTGGTYSTLKVQPAELEDSGVYFCASSLGTTASDTQYFGPGTRLTVL.

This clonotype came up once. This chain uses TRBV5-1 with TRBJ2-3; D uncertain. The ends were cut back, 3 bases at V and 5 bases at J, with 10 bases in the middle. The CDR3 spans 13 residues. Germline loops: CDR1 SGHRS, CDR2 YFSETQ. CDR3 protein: CASSSRIQDTQYF. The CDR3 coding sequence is TGCGCCAGCAGCTCCCGAATCCAAGATACGCAGTATTTT.

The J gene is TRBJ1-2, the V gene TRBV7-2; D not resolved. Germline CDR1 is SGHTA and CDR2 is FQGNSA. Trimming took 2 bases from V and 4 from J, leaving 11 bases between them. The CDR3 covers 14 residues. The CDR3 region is CASSLSAPLYGYTF. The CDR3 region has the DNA TGTGCCAGCAGCTTATCAGCCCCCCTCTATGGCTACACCTTC.

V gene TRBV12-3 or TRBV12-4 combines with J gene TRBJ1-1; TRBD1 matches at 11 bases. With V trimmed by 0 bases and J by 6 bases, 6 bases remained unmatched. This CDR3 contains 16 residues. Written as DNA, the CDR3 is TGTGCCAGCAGTTTAGCCCCGGGACAGGGGGAGGCTGAAGCTTTCTTT. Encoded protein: CASSLAPGQGEAEAFF.

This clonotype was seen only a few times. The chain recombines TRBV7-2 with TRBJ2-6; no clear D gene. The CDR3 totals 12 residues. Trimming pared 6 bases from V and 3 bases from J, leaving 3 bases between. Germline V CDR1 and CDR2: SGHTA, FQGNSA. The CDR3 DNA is TGTGCCAGCAGACGTGGGGCCAACGTCCTGACTTTC. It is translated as CASRRGANVLTF.

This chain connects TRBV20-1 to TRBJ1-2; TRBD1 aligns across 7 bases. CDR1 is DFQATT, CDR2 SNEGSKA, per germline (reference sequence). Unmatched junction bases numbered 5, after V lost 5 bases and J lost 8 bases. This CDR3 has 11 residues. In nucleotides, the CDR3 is TGCAGTGCTGCCGGGACAGTCGGCTACACCTTC. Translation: CSAAGTVGYTF.